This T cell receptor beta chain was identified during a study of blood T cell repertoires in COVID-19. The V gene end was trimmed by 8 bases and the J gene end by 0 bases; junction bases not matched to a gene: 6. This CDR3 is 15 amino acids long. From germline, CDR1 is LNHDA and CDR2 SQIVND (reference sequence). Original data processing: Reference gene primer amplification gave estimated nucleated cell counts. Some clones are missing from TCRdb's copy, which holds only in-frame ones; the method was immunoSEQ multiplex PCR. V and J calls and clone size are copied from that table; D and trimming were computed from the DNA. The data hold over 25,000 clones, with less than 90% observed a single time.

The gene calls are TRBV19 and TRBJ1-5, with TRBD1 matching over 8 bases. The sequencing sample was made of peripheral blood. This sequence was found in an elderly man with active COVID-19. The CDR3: CASGGQVYSNQPQHF. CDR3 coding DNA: TGTGCCAGTGGGGGACAGGTATATAGCAATCAGCCCCAGCATTTT.